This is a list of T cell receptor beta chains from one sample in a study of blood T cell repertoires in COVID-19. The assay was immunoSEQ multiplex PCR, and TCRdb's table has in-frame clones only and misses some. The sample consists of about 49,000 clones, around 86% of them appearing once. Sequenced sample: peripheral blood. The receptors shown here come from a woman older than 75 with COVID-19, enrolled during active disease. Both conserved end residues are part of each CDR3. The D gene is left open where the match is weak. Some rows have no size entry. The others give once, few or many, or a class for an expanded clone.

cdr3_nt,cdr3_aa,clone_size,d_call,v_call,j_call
TGTGCCTGGAGTAGGACAAGACTGTTTTTT,CAWSRTRLFF,NA,NA,TRBV30,TRBJ1-4
TGTGCCAGCAGCGTAGGGACAGCGGCCTCCTACGAGCAGTACTTC,CASSVGTAASYEQYF,NA,NA,TRBV9,TRBJ2-7
TGCGCCAGCAGCCCTCCAGGGGGATCAGATACGCAGTATTTT,CASSPPGGSDTQYF,NA,TRBD1,TRBV4-1,TRBJ2-3
TGCGCCAGCACAGGACAGGGGACCTACAATGAGCAGTTCTTC,CASTGQGTYNEQFF,NA,TRBD1,TRBV5-1,TRBJ2-1
TGTGCCAGCAGTTTATTTCGGCCGACAGGGAATCAGCCCCAGCATTTT,CASSLFRPTGNQPQHF,NA,TRBD1,TRBV28,TRBJ1-5
TGTGCCACCCGAACTGGGACAGTACATAATGAAAAACTGTTTTTT,CATRTGTVHNEKLFF,NA,TRBD1,TRBV6-5,TRBJ1-4
TGTGCCAGCAGACGGGACATAGAGAACACCGGGGAGCTGTTTTTT,CASRRDIENTGELFF,NA,NA,TRBV6-1,TRBJ2-2
TGTGCCACCAGTGATTTAAGGGGCGCGGTAAAGGGCTTTGGGGAAAAACTGTTTTTT,CATSDLRGAVKGFGEKLFF,NA,NA,TRBV24-1,TRBJ1-4
TGTGCCAGCAGTACGCAGGGGAAATCTGAAGCTTTCTTT,CASSTQGKSEAFF,NA,NA,TRBV6-5,TRBJ1-1
TGTGCCATCACTCCGGGACTGGGGCAGCCCCAGCATTTT,CAITPGLGQPQHF,NA,NA,TRBV10-3,TRBJ1-5
TGTGCCAGTAGTCCCGGCGGGGGACTAGCGGGGGTTATAGATACGCAGTATTTT,CASSPGGGLAGVIDTQYF,NA,TRBD2,TRBV19,TRBJ2-3
TGTGCCAGCAGCTTACACCCGGGACAGCAGAACACTGAAGCTTTCTTT,CASSLHPGQQNTEAFF,NA,TRBD1,TRBV7-8,TRBJ1-1
TGTGCCTGGAGTACAGGGGGCGCATCCCACTATGGCTACACCTTC,CAWSTGGASHYGYTF,NA,TRBD1,TRBV30,TRBJ1-2
TGTGCCAGTATTGAAGGGGCCGGGAACACTGAAGCTTTCTTT,CASIEGAGNTEAFF,once,NA,TRBV18,TRBJ1-1
TGTGCCAGCCTAACCCAGCCCGGGACAGATACGCAGTATTTT,CASLTQPGTDTQYF,NA,NA,TRBV7-2,TRBJ2-3
TGTGCCAGCAGCGTAGCCACAGGTTTCGCTGGAAACACCATATATTTT,CASSVATGFAGNTIYF,NA,NA,TRBV9,TRBJ1-3
TGTGCCAGCAGTGATACCACCCTGACAGGGAGCAATCAGCCCCAGCATTTT,CASSDTTLTGSNQPQHF,NA,TRBD1,TRBV25-1,TRBJ1-5
TGTGCCAGCAGAACAGGGGGTACCTATGGCTACACCTTC,CASRTGGTYGYTF,NA,TRBD1,TRBV6-5,TRBJ1-2
TGTGCCAGTAGTCCCCGGAGAGGGGGGGTTGAAAAACTGTTTTTT,CASSPRRGGVEKLFF,once,NA,TRBV19,TRBJ1-4
TGTGCCAGCAGTTCCGGTGAGACTAATGAAAAACTGTTTTTT,CASSSGETNEKLFF,NA,NA,TRBV6-5,TRBJ1-4
TGTGCCAGCAGCCCGGGGGACAGGGCGCCGGGAAAACTGTTTTTT,CASSPGDRAPGKLFF,NA,TRBD1,TRBV3-1/TRBV3-2,TRBJ1-4
TGCAGCGTGAGCCTGACATATGAGGGCGAAAAACTGTTTTTT,CSVSLTYEGEKLFF,NA,NA,TRBV29-1,TRBJ1-4
TGTGCCACCAGCAGAGGAGGCAGCTTAAGAAACACCATATATTTT,CATSRGGSLRNTIYF,NA,NA,TRBV15,TRBJ1-3
TGTGCCAGCAGTGAAGTACTAGCGGGAACGGGGGAGCAGTACTTC,CASSEVLAGTGEQYF,NA,TRBD2,TRBV6-1,TRBJ2-7
TGTGCTAGTGGTAGCGGGGGGCCCTCCTACGAGCAGTACTTC,CASGSGGPSYEQYF,NA,TRBD2,TRBV12-5,TRBJ2-7
TGTGCCAGCAGTCTCGGGGTCGGTCGGCAGAAAGAGACCCAGTACTTC,CASSLGVGRQKETQYF,NA,NA,TRBV28,TRBJ2-5
TGTGCCAGCAGTGTGAAGCGGAGTGACAATGAGCAGTTCTTC,CASSVKRSDNEQFF,NA,NA,TRBV2,TRBJ2-1
TGTGCCAGCAGTTTGTCTGAGGGCATGAGGGGCTACACCTTC,CASSLSEGMRGYTF,NA,NA,TRBV28,TRBJ1-2
TGTGCCAGCAGTACAGGGAACACTGAAGCTTTCTTT,CASSTGNTEAFF,once,NA,TRBV6-6,TRBJ1-1
TGTGCCAGCAGCCAGCCGGGACAGGGGGTCTCAGATACGCAGTATTTT,CASSQPGQGVSDTQYF,once,TRBD1,TRBV4-2,TRBJ2-3
TGTGCCAGCAGTTACCGGCAGGGGCTAGATCAGCCCCAGCATTTT,CASSYRQGLDQPQHF,NA,NA,TRBV6-5,TRBJ1-5
TGCGCCAGCAGCTCAGGACAGGGAACCTACGAGCAGTACTTC,CASSSGQGTYEQYF,NA,TRBD1,TRBV5-1,TRBJ2-7
TGTGCCAGCAGTGAAGGTGGGACAGGAGGCCACGAGCAGTACTTC,CASSEGGTGGHEQYF,once,TRBD1,TRBV6-1,TRBJ2-7
TGTGCCATCAGTGAGGCAGGGGGCGAGCAGTACTTC,CAISEAGGEQYF,NA,TRBD1,TRBV10-3,TRBJ2-7
TGTGCCAGCGCAGGGGACAGGGGAATCCCAAACACTGAAGCTTTCTTT,CASAGDRGIPNTEAFF,NA,TRBD1,TRBV14,TRBJ1-1
TGTGCCAGCAGCTCCCGCCGGGAGACCCAGTACTTC,CASSSRRETQYF,NA,NA,TRBV6-2/TRBV6-3,TRBJ2-5
TGCGCCAGCAGTGACGCGGTAGTCATGAACACTGAAGCTTTCTTT,CASSDAVVMNTEAFF,NA,NA,TRBV10-2,TRBJ1-1
TGTGCCACCAGCAGGGAAATAGCGGGGGGCCATAATGAGCAGTTCTTC,CATSREIAGGHNEQFF,NA,TRBD2,TRBV15,TRBJ2-1
TGCAGCGTTGAAAGGCTCGAGGGACTAGCGGTTAACTACGAGCAGTACTTC,CSVERLEGLAVNYEQYF,NA,TRBD2,TRBV29-1,TRBJ2-7
TGTGCCAGCAGCTTCACAGGGGGCGCGTTAGCGGGAGGGCCAGGTGAGCAGTTCTTC,CASSFTGGALAGGPGEQFF,NA,TRBD2,TRBV7-8,TRBJ2-1
TGCGCCAGCAGCTTGGGAAGACCGGGACAGGGGTTCGAGCAGTACTTC,CASSLGRPGQGFEQYF,NA,TRBD1,TRBV5-1,TRBJ2-7
TGTGCCAGCGGGCGTCAGCCCCAGCATTTT,CASGRQPQHF,few,NA,TRBV12-3/TRBV12-4,TRBJ1-5
TGTGCCAGCAGTTTTGGGCCCTACGAGCAGTACTTC,CASSFGPYEQYF,NA,NA,TRBV12-3/TRBV12-4,TRBJ2-7
TGTGCCAGCAGCCAAGCAGCGGGGGGGCACCTAACCGGGGAGCTGTTTTTT,CASSQAAGGHLTGELFF,NA,TRBD2,TRBV4-2,TRBJ2-2
TGTGCCAGTAGCCAGACAGACTACAATGAGCAGTTCTTC,CASSQTDYNEQFF,NA,NA,TRBV19,TRBJ2-1
TGTGCCTGGAGGGTCGGCAGGGGGATCTATGGCTACACCTTC,CAWRVGRGIYGYTF,NA,TRBD1,TRBV30,TRBJ1-2
TGTGCCAGCAGTTACACGGGACTAGGGATAGCAGATACGCAGTATTTT,CASSYTGLGIADTQYF,NA,TRBD2,TRBV6-5,TRBJ2-3
TGTGCCAGCAGCTTAGTAGACAGCAACTCCTACGAGCAGTACTTC,CASSLVDSNSYEQYF,once,NA,TRBV7-8,TRBJ2-7
TGTGCCAGCAGTTTATGGGCGGGGGGCACAGATACGCAGTATTTT,CASSLWAGGTDTQYF,NA,TRBD2,TRBV28,TRBJ2-3
TGTGCCAGCAGCAAGAGCGGGGGGTATTACAATGAGCAGTTCTTC,CASSKSGGYYNEQFF,NA,TRBD2,TRBV9,TRBJ2-1
TGTGCCAGCAAGACTAGCGGGAGGACCACCGGGGAGCTGTTTTTT,CASKTSGRTTGELFF,NA,TRBD2,TRBV6-5,TRBJ2-2
TGTGCCAGCAGTTTGCTAGGAGGCGCCGGCTCCGGGCAGTACTTC,CASSLLGGAGSGQYF,NA,NA,TRBV28,TRBJ2-7
TGTGCCAGCAGCCTCGGACAGACAGTCGAAAAACTGTTTTTT,CASSLGQTVEKLFF,NA,NA,TRBV9,TRBJ1-4
TGTGCCAGCAGCTCCCGTCGAGGGGGAAATGAGCAGTTCTTC,CASSSRRGGNEQFF,once,NA,TRBV7-9,TRBJ2-1